The 2 T cell receptor beta chains given below trace back to one sample, sequenced in a study of Ad26.COV2.S vaccination and SARS-CoV-2 variants. Assay: immunoSEQ multiplex PCR; the TCRdb copy retains only in-frame clones and omits some. The data show roughly 380,000 clones, roughly 94% seen once. The sample consisted of peripheral blood, taken after recovery from COVID-19. The receptors stem from a human donor who had recovered from COVID-19.

The chain recombines TRBV6-5 with TRBJ1-1, with D unclear. Germline V gives CDR1 MNHEY, CDR2 SVGAGI. The CDR3 consists of 12 residues. V was shortened by 10 bases and J by 0 bases, with 9 bases between the two germline ends. CDR3 protein: CAIYVMNTEAFF. The CDR3 DNA reads TGTGCCATCTACGTGATGAACACTGAAGCTTTCTTT.

This chain joins TRBV12-5 and TRBJ2-7; tentative D call: TRBD2 (6 bases). The CDR3 runs 14 residues. In germline, CDR1 is LGHNT, CDR2 FRNRAP. V lost 1 base and J lost 0, with 7 bases in between. CDR3 loop: CASGLGGVSYEQYF. The CDR3 coding sequence is TGTGCTAGTGGTTTGGGCGGGGTCTCCTACGAGCAGTACTTC.